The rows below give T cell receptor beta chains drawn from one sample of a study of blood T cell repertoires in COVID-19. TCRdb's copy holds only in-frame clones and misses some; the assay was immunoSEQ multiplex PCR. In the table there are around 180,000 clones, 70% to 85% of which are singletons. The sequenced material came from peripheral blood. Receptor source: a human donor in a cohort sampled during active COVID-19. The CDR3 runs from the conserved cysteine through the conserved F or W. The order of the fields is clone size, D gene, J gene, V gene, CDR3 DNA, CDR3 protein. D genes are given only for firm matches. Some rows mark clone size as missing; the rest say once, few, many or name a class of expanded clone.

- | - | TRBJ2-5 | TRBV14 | TGTGCCAGCAGCCAAGATCCCGGTTTAAGAGAGACCCAGTACTTC | CASSQDPGLRETQYF
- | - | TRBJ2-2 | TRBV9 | TGTGCCAGCAGCACAGGGGTAGCGGGGCCCCTGGACACCGGGGAGCTGTTTTTT | CASSTGVAGPLDTGELFF
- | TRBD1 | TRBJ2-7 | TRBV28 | TGTGCCAGCAGATCTGGGACAGCTCACTACGAGCAGTACTTC | CASRSGTAHYEQYF
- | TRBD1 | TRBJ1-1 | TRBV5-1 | TGCGCCAGCAGCCTCGACAGGGGACGAGAAGCTTTCTTT | CASSLDRGREAFF
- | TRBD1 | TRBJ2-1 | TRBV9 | TGTGCCAGCAGCCCAGGGGACAGCCACAATGAGCAGTTCTTC | CASSPGDSHNEQFF
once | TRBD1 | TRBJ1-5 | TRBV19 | TGTGCCAGTAGTATTAGACTACAGGGGGCGGAACCCCAAAAGCCCCAGCATTTT | CASSIRLQGAEPQKPQHF
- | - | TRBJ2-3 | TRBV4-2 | TGTGCCAGCAGCCAAGATTCCCGGGGAGCGCAGTATTTT | CASSQDSRGAQYF
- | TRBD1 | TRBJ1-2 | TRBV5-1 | TGCGCCAGCAGCTGGGACAGCATTAACTATGGCTACACCTTC | CASSWDSINYGYTF
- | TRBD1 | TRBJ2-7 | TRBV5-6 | TGTGCCAGCAGCTGGGCCGGGACAGGGGGTCGAGAGCAGTACTTC | CASSWAGTGGREQYF
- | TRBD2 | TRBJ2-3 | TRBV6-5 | TGTGCCATCCGAGCGGGGGGTCGCACAGATACGCAGTATTTT | CAIRAGGRTDTQYF
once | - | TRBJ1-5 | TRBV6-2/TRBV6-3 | TGTGCCAGCAGTTACGTTCGGGGGGGACATTATAGCAATCAGCCCCAGCATTTT | CASSYVRGGHYSNQPQHF
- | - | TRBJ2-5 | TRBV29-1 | TGCAGCGTTAGACGAGGTCGGATCCAAGAGACCCAGTACTTC | CSVRRGRIQETQYF
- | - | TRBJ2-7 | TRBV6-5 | TGTGCCAGCAGTTACTCGATGGGCAGGTTATCCTACGAGCAGTACTTC | CASSYSMGRLSYEQYF
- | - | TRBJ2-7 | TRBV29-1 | TGCAGCGCCCGGGGGGCAGAGACCTCCTACGAGCAGTACTTC | CSARGAETSYEQYF
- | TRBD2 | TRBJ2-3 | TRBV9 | TGTGCCAGCAGCGGTACCGGGACTATCACAGATACGCAGTATTTT | CASSGTGTITDTQYF
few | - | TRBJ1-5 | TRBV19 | TGTGCCACCGGCCTGGGGGCAGCACCCCAGCATTTT | CATGLGAAPQHF
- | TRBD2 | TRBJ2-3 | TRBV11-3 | TGTGCCAGCAGCCCACTAGCGGGGGTTACAGATACGCAGTATTTT | CASSPLAGVTDTQYF
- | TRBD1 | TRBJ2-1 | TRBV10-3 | TGTGCCATCAGTACAGGGGGCTGGGACTCCTACAATGAGCAGTTCTTC | CAISTGGWDSYNEQFF
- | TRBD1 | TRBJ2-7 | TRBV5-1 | TGCGCCAGCAGCAGTGGGACAGGCTCCTACGAGCAGTACTTC | CASSSGTGSYEQYF
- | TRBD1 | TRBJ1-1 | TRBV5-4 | TGTGCCAGCTTCCGGGACAGGGGATTGAACACTGAAGCTTTCTTT | CASFRDRGLNTEAFF
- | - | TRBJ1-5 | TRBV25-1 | TGTGCCAGCAGTGAAGGGGCCCAGCCCCAGCATTTT | CASSEGAQPQHF
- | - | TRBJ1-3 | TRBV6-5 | TGTGCCAGCAGTTACAGGGGTCGAAACACCATATATTTT | CASSYRGRNTIYF
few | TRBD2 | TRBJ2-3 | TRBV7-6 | TGTGCCAGCAGCTTACGCGGGGGGACAGATACGCAGTATTTT | CASSLRGGTDTQYF
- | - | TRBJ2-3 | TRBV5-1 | TGCGCCAGCAGCCCCGATGGGGGAGGAGGGGCAGATACGCAGTATTTT | CASSPDGGGGADTQYF
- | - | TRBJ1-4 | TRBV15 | TGTGCCACCAGCAAAACCCTGGGCCCAGACAATGAAAAACTGTTTTTT | CATSKTLGPDNEKLFF
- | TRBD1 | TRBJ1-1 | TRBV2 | TGTGCCAGCAGTGAGGGAGGCAGGGGGAGACCTGAAGCTTTCTTT | CASSEGGRGRPEAFF
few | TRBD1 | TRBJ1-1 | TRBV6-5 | TGTGCCAGCAGTTATGGAACAGGGGGTACTGAAGCTTTCTTT | CASSYGTGGTEAFF
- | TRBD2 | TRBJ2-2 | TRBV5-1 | TGCGCCAGCAGCTTGGGACTAGCGGGGTCCACCGGGGAGCTGTTTTTT | CASSLGLAGSTGELFF
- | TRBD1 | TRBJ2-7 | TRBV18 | TGTGCCAGCTCACCATCGCAGGGGGTCTCCTACGAGCAGTACTTC | CASSPSQGVSYEQYF
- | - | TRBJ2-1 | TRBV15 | TGTGCCACCGCCTGGGACGGCCAACTAGGGGGCAATGAGCAGTTCTTC | CATAWDGQLGGNEQFF
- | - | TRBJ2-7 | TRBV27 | TGTGCCAGCAGTCCCCTCCCGGGGGTCTCCTACGAGCAGTACTTC | CASSPLPGVSYEQYF
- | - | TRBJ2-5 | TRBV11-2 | TGTGCCAGCAGCTTAGAACAGGGCTTCGTCCAAGAGACCCAGTACTTC | CASSLEQGFVQETQYF
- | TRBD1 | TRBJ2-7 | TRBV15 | TGTGCCACCAGCAGAGATGGGCAGGGGGCACCCTACGAGCAGTACTTC | CATSRDGQGAPYEQYF
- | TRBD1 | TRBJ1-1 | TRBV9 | TGTGCCAGCAGCGTGAGGCATTCCGGGACAGTAACGGCTTTCTTT | CASSVRHSGTVTAFF
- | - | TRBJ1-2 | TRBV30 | TGTGCCACCACAGGGACAAACTATGGCTACACCTTC | CATTGTNYGYTF
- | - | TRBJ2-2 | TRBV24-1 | TGTGCCACCAGTGATTTACAGGGCGGGGAGCTGTTTTTT | CATSDLQGGELFF
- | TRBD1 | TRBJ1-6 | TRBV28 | TGTGCCAGCAGGGAAGGGACAGCGTATTCACCCCTCCACTTT | CASREGTAYSPLHF
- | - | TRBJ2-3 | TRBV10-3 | TGTGCCACCCTTGGACTCTCAGATACGCAGTATTTT | CATLGLSDTQYF
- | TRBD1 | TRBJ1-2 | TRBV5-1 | TGCGCCAGCAGCCCATATGGACAGGGAGGCTATGGCTACACCTTC | CASSPYGQGGYGYTF
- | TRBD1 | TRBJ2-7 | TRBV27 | TGTGCCAGCAGTACCGGGACAGGGGGCGAGCAGTACTTC | CASSTGTGGEQYF
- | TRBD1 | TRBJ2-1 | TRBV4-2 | TGTGCCAGCAGCCCCGCCATCGGGACAGGCACGCAGTTCTTC | CASSPAIGTGTQFF
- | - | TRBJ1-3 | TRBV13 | TGTGCCAGCACTCACGGGGGGGCCTCTGGAAACACCATATATTTT | CASTHGGASGNTIYF
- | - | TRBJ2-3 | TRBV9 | TGTGCCAGCAGCCCTACCGGGGGACGGGGCACAGATACGCAGTATTTT | CASSPTGGRGTDTQYF
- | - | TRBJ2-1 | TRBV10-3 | TGTGCCATCAGTGAGATCCAAGGGGAATACAATGAGCAGTTCTTC | CAISEIQGEYNEQFF
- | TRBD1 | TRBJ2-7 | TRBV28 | TGTGCCAGCAGTCCAAACCGAGGACAGGGAATCTACGAGCAGTACTTC | CASSPNRGQGIYEQYF
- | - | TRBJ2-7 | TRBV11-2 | TGTGCCAGCAGCTCTTCCTACGAGCAGTACTTC | CASSSSYEQYF
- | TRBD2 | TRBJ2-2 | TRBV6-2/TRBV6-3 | TGTGCCAGCAGTAAGACTAGCGGGGGGGCCCCCGGGGAGCTGTTTTTT | CASSKTSGGAPGELFF
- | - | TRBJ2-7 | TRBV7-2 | TGTGCCAGCAGCTTATCTAACGGGGGTTACGAGCAGTACTTC | CASSLSNGGYEQYF
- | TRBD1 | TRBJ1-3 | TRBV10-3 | TGTGCCATCAGTGGACAGGGGGCTGGAAACACCATATATTTT | CAISGQGAGNTIYF
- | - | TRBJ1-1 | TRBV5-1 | TGCGCCAGCAGCTTGTTACCAGGGCTCAACACTGAAGCTTTCTTT | CASSLLPGLNTEAFF
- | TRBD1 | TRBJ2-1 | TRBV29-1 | TGCAGCGGTACGGACAGGGGAGGCTACAATGAGCAGTTCTTC | CSGTDRGGYNEQFF
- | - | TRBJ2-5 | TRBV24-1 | TGTGCCACCAGTGATTTGCCCCGGCAGGGGCAAGAGACCCAGTACTTC | CATSDLPRQGQETQYF
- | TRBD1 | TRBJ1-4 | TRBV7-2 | TGTGCCAGCAGCATGGACAGGGGAGGACGGGAAAAACTGTTTTTT | CASSMDRGGREKLFF